This record looks at one T cell receptor (beta chain) sequence and its context. Its antigen has not been determined. Base qualities are not provided; no much larger clone lies one nucleotide away. TCRbeta CDR3 regions were amplified from genomic DNA using the immunoSEQ Assay, a bias-controlled multiplex PCR. Under the source paper's analysis protocol: The number of nucleated cells in each sample was estimated from the amplification of reference gene primers within the assay. Sequence reads were collapsed and filtered to measure the absolute abundance of every unique TCRbeta CDR3 rearrangement. For each sample, productive Simpson clonality was calculated as the square root of Simpson's diversity index across productive rearrangements. This is the immuneACCESS table as TCRdb keeps it, with only in-frame sequences that have V and J called. A part of the clones is gone; compared with another copy, unresolved V genes explain less than half, and the rest is unexplained. From that table come the V and J calls and clone size; the DNA was used to work out D and trimming. Across this sample there are about 210,000 clones, with about four fifths seen only once. The ten most abundant clones make up around 9.3% of the sample.

Participants in the prospective study were aged roughly 18 to 95 years, lived in 24 United States geographic areas, and enrolled through a virtual design. To assign participants to cohorts, the prospective study relied on clinical history that participants themselves reported in a screening survey and a study questionnaire. Mobile phlebotomists in the prospective study collected whole blood, serum and a nasopharyngeal or oropharyngeal swab from every participant. Participants in the prospective study had the option to provide additional blood draws and questionnaires over a roughly 2-month period. Blood samples from the prospective study were shipped frozen or at room temperature prior to DNA extraction. V is cut back by 2 bases and J by 8 bases, with 12 bases in the junction unmatched. The germline V gene gives CDR1 as KGHSH and CDR2 as LQKENI. CDR3 length: 16 amino acids, cysteine to phenylalanine. Kept here is only the CDR3 DNA, which spans 48 bases and is read in frame from base 1.

The entry originates in a study of blood T cell repertoires in COVID-19 (dated by TCRdb to between 2020 and 2021). About the full investigation: Collaborator samples came from the United States, Italy and Spain and covered acute and convalescent phases of COVID-19. The prospective study material was composed of cDNA or gDNA derived from T cells, B-cell-depleted T cells, or PBMCs. Deeply sampled blood TCRbeta repertoires from subjects exposed to, actively infected with, or recovered from COVID-19 were included in the dataset. The repertoires were released in a freely available public database meant as a resource for research on the immune response to SARS-CoV-2. Samples were obtained from the ongoing ImmuneRACE study (first 160 participants) and from 1,254 subjects provided by 6 global collaborators. Sample metadata almost always included a de-identified subject ID, COVID-19 status, age in years and sex. Where HLA class I and class II types were available, the types were taken from metadata supplied by the sample provider, not from assay-based typing.

The paper's findings and limits, for the study overall: The amount of clinical and demographic metadata varied by source and participant and was provided uncurated.

This sequence was found in a woman aged 45-60 years with acute COVID-19. Material for sequencing was PBMCs or T cells enriched from blood (not recorded which). The sequence links TRBV18 to TRBJ2-1; the central 7 bases match TRBD1. The CDR3 has the sequence CASSPRNQGVVYEQFF. The DNA sequence is given as TGTGCCAGCTCACCAAGGAATCAGGGGGTGGTCTATGAGCAGTTCTTC.